This passage covers 28 T cell receptor beta chains from one sample sequenced in a study of T cell changes during pregnancy in multiple sclerosis. This table comes from immunoSEQ multiplex PCR, and its TCRdb copy is limited to in-frame clones, with some not included. The sample records around 100,000 clones, 90% to 95% being singletons. This specimen was peripheral blood, taken after pregnancy. The receptors were sampled from a female donor with multiple sclerosis, enrolled in a pregnancy study.

The rearrangement joins TRBV5-1 to TRBJ2-7; maybe TRBD1 (6 bases). Germline loops: CDR1 SGHRS, CDR2 YFSETQ. V lost 3 bases and J 0 bases, leaving 13 bases between the germline ends. This CDR3 comprises 15 residues. CDR3 in DNA: TGCGCCAGCAGCTCCCGGGACACTAACTCCTACGAGCAGTACTTC. This codes for CASSSRDTNSYEQYF.

This chain connects TRBV6-5 to TRBJ2-1; D not certain. The CDR3 has 12 amino acids. V was cut by 2 bases and J by 6 bases, with 5 bases left in between. CDR1 and CDR2 from the germline V gene are MNHEY and SVGAGI. The CDR3 loop is CASSYGPNEQFF. In DNA, the CDR3 is TGTGCCAGCAGTTACGGCCCCAATGAGCAGTTCTTC.

This clone has just one count. The rearrangement uses TRBV12-2 and TRBJ1-5; the DNA was not compared with TRBD1, the D call given in the table. TRBV12-2 is marked as a pseudogene. This CDR3 has 15 amino acids. CDR3 sequence reads: CASRLTQGCGQPQHF. The CDR3 region has the DNA TGTGCAAGTCGCCTTACGCAGGGGTGCGGTCAGCCCCAGCATTTT.

This rearrangement joins TRBV2 to TRBJ2-5; 12 bases align to TRBD2. CDR3 length: 16 residues. Germline V gene sequence: CDR1 SNHLY, CDR2 FYNNEI. V lost 5 bases to trimming and J lost 5 bases; unmatched junction nucleotides: 9. The CDR3 bases are TGTGCCAGCAGTTCGACTAGCGGGGGCTTTAGGGAGACCCAGTACTTC. It yields the protein CASSSTSGGFRETQYF. Together with reference TRBV2 and TRBJ2-5, the CDR3 gives the full variable domain: EPEVTQTPSHQVTQMGQEVILRCVPISNHLYFYWYRQILGQKVEFLVSFYNNEISEKSEIFDDQFSVERPDGSNFTLKIRSTKLEDSAMYFCASSSTSGGFRETQYFGPGTRLLVL.

The V and J genes are TRBV5-4 and TRBJ2-7; 8 nucleotides align to TRBD1. Germline CDR1 reads SGHNT; CDR2 reads YYREEE (reference sequence). The CDR3 is made up of 15 amino acids. V was pared by 2 bases and J by 4 bases, with 8 bases of the junction left unmatched. The CDR3 DNA is TGTGCCAGCAGCTTAGGACAGGGAGGAACATACGAGCAGTACTTC. This sequence encodes CASSLGQGGTYEQYF.

This clone was found once. The chain carries TRBV6-5 and TRBJ2-7; the match to TRBD2 covers 10 bases. The CDR3 has 15 residues. In germline, CDR1 is MNHEY, CDR2 SVGAGI. With 6 bases clipped from V and 9 bases from J, the junction kept 14 bases outside the gene matches. As DNA, the CDR3 is TGTGCCAGCAGAACCGGGACTAGCGCCCCGAGGGTGCAGTACTTC. Translating gives CASRTGTSAPRVQYF.

The V call is TRBV5-6, the J call TRBJ2-7; D call uncertain. This CDR3 has 10 residues. Per germline, CDR1 SGHDT and CDR2 YYEEEE. In nucleotides, the CDR3 is TGTGCCAGCAGCTTGGCCAGCGATCGGGTC. This translates into CASSLASDRV.

The chain joins TRBV6-5 to TRBJ2-5, with a weak D call TRBD2 (5 bases). CDR1 and CDR2 from the germline V gene are MNHEY and SVGAGI. The V end lost 0 bases, the J end lost 5 bases, and 10 bases lay between the germline ends. The CDR3 loop spans 14 amino acids. The CDR3 here is CASSYSPSWETQYF. DNA for the CDR3: TGTGCCAGCAGTTACTCGCCTAGCTGGGAGACCCAGTACTTC.

This clone was seen a single time. The J gene is TRBJ2-3, the V gene TRBV7-3; the D is unclear. Germline V gives CDR1 SGHTA, CDR2 FQGTGA. This CDR3 is built from 12 residues. Deletions cut 4 bases from V and 2 bases from J, with 4 bases between. The CDR3 coding sequence is TGTGCCAGCAGCTCCTACACAGATACGCAGTATTTT. It codes for CASSSYTDTQYF.

V and J are TRBV7-8 and TRBJ1-4; TRBD1 aligns across 7 bases. The CDR3 spans 17 residues. The J segment lost 1 base and the V segment lost 5 bases, leaving 10 bases of the junction unmatched. Germline CDR1 and CDR2: SGHVS and FQNEAQ. The CDR3 loop is CASSLGGGRRTNEKLFF. The CDR3 DNA sequence: TGTGCCAGCAGCCTAGGGGGCGGTCGTCGAACTAATGAAAAACTGTTTTTT.

This chain's CDR3 is CASSTQDREAEAFF. As DNA, the CDR3 is TGTGCCAGCAGCACACAGGACAGGGAGGCTGAAGCTTTCTTT. V is TRBV6-6 and J is TRBJ1-1; 8 bases line up with TRBD1. Germline assignment: CDR1 MNHNY and CDR2 SVGAGI (reference sequence). The CDR3 contains 14 residues. The J segment lost 6 bases and the V segment lost 6 bases, leaving 9 bases of the junction unmatched.

This clone appeared once. This chain connects TRBV11-2 to TRBJ2-7, with D hard to call. V lost 5 bases to trimming and J lost 2 bases, with 13 bases between them. The CDR3 has 14 residues. Per the germline V gene, CDR1 is SGHAT and CDR2 is FQNNGV. CDR3 region: CASSRPRNPYEQYF. The CDR3 DNA is TGTGCCAGCAGCAGACCCAGGAACCCCTACGAGCAGTACTTC. The full variable domain, rest sourced from reference TRBV11-2 and TRBJ2-7, is EAGVAQSPRYKIIEKRQSVAFWCNPISGHATLYWYQQILGQGPKLLIQFQNNGVVDDSQLPKDRFSAERLKGVDSTLKIQPAKLEDSAVYLCASSRPRNPYEQYFGPGTRLTVT.

In nucleotides, the CDR3 is TGTGCCAGTAAGGAGGACAGCGCTAACTATGGCTACACCTTC. Translation gives CASKEDSANYGYTF. This chain connects TRBV19 to TRBJ1-2; tentatively, D is TRBD1 (6 bases). CDR1 is LNHDA, CDR2 SQIVND, per germline (reference sequence). With 7 bases removed from V and 0 bases from J, the gap between germline ends came to 12 bases. The CDR3 loop spans 14 amino acids.

The chain carries TRBV6-6 and TRBJ2-7, with no clear D. Germline loops: CDR1 MNHNY, CDR2 SVGAGI (reference sequence). V gave up 4 bases and J gave up 5 bases, with 12 bases separating them. The CDR3 length is 13 residues. In DNA form, the CDR3 reads TGTGCCAGCAGTTTCTCTCCAACTAACGAGCAGTACTTC. It codes for CASSFSPTNEQYF.

J is TRBJ2-5 and V is TRBV5-1, with 8 bases aligning to TRBD1. The CDR3 is 14 residues long. The germline gives CDR1 SGHRS, CDR2 YFSETQ. Germline trimming cut 0 bases from V and 5 bases from J; bases unmatched to any gene: 3. Here the CDR3 reads CASSLETGGETQYF. CDR3 sequence (DNA): TGCGCCAGCAGCTTGGAAACAGGGGGGGAGACCCAGTACTTC.

The chain carries TRBV5-6 and TRBJ2-5; D possibly corresponds to TRBD1 (6 bases). The V and J ends lost 0 bases and 5 bases respectively, with 17 bases between them. Germline CDR1 and CDR2: SGHDT and YYEEEE. This CDR3 region has 16 residues. DNA for the CDR3: TGTGCCAGCAGCTTGGAACGCCAGGGGTGGGAGGAGACCCAGTACTTC. It is translated as CASSLERQGWEETQYF.

The chain employs TRBV5-6 and TRBJ2-1; TRBD1 is a possible D gene (7 bases). The CDR3 length is 15 residues. With 6 bases removed from V and 2 bases from J, the gap between germline ends came to 15 bases. CDR1 and CDR2 (germline): SGHDT, YYEEEE. CDR3 bases: TGTGCCAGCAACCCTCAGGGGGGCCCCTACAATGAGCAGTTCTTC. Protein: CASNPQGGPYNEQFF.

The genes are TRBV6-1 and TRBJ1-6; 11 bases map to TRBD1. Germline V gives CDR1 MNHNS, CDR2 SASEGT. The V segment lost 3 bases and the J segment 10 bases; nucleotides outside the gene matches: 8. CDR3 length equals 16 residues. The CDR3 DNA sequence: TGTGCCAGCAGTGAGGTCCCGGGACAGGGGGACTCACCCCTCCACTTT. Encoded protein: CASSEVPGQGDSPLHF.

This chain connects TRBV6-1 to TRBJ1-1; 7 bases fit TRBD1. Germline lookup yields CDR1 MNHNS and CDR2 SASEGT. V lost 9 bases to trimming and J lost 4 bases; unmatched junction nucleotides: 8. This CDR3 spans 13 amino acids. DNA for the CDR3: TGTGCCAGTGCGACAGGGTCGGTCACTGAAGCTTTCTTT. Its translation is CASATGSVTEAFF.

The chain links TRBV5-1 to TRBJ2-1; tentatively, D is TRBD1 (5 bases). Germline CDR1 SGHRS, CDR2 YFSETQ. The CDR3 runs 13 residues. Trimming removed 0 bases from V and 6 bases from J, with 7 bases in between. The CDR3: CASSLVDTNEQFF. CDR3 bases: TGCGCCAGCAGCTTGGTGGACACCAATGAGCAGTTCTTC.

V usage is TRBV4-1 and J usage is TRBJ2-5; possibly TRBD1 for D (5 bases). V lost 4 bases and J lost 5, with 23 bases in between. CDR3 length equals 17 residues. The germline gives CDR1 MGHRA, CDR2 YSYEKL. The CDR3 spells CASSRFPLLRQGETQYF. CDR3 nucleotide sequence: TGCGCCAGCAGCCGGTTCCCCCTCCTTCGGCAGGGTGAGACCCAGTACTTC.

The V call is TRBV10-3, the J call TRBJ1-1, with 8 bases that match TRBD1. The trim removed 11 bases at V and 3 bases at J, leaving 5 bases unmatched. The germline CDR1 and CDR2 sequences are ENHRY and SYGVKD. The CDR3 consists of 12 residues. CDR3 sequence (DNA): TGTGCCGTGACAGGGGTACACACTGAAGCTTTCTTT. This encodes CAVTGVHTEAFF.

About this clone: The same CDR3 is also encoded by other DNA sequences in this sample. The gene calls are TRBV5-6 and TRBJ1-5; 7 bases are shared with TRBD1. The CDR3 has 15 amino acids. Germline V gene lookup returns CDR1 SGHDT and CDR2 YYEEEE. V shed 4 bases, J shed 3 bases, and the junction held 7 bases outside the gene matches. CDR3: CASSKGQLLNQPQHF. The DNA of the CDR3 is TGTGCCAGCAGCAAGGGACAGCTACTCAATCAGCCCCAGCATTTT. Variable domain in full (rest from reference TRBV5-6 and TRBJ1-5): DAGVTQSPTHLIKTRGQQVTLRCSPKSGHDTVSWYQQALGQGPQFIFQYYEEEERQRGNFPDRFSGHQFPNYSSELNVNALLLGDSALYLCASSKGQLLNQPQHFGDGTRLSIL.

CDR3 residues: CASSEEQGSYEQYF. DNA for the CDR3: TGTGCCAGCAGTGAGGAACAGGGGTCCTACGAGCAGTACTTC. This chain uses TRBV2 with TRBJ2-7; TRBD1 matches 7 bases. J was trimmed by 1 base and V by 3 bases; bases with no gene match: 3. This CDR3 is 14 amino acids long. The V gene's germline CDR1 is SNHLY and CDR2 FYNNEI.

This clone was seen only a few times. The J gene is TRBJ2-1, the V gene TRBV9; no definite D call. The length of the CDR3 is 14 residues. CDR1 is SGDLS and CDR2 is YYNGEE in the germline V gene. V dropped 0 bases and J dropped 5 bases, with 9 bases sitting between them. CDR3 protein: CASSVVGTNNEQFF. CDR3 DNA sequence: TGTGCCAGCAGCGTAGTAGGAACTAACAATGAGCAGTTCTTC.

The V and J genes are TRBV2 and TRBJ1-4, with TRBD1 as a possible D gene (5 bases). The CDR3 runs to 13 residues. V was trimmed by 8 bases and J by 6 bases, leaving 13 bases between them. Germline values: CDR1 SNHLY, CDR2 FYNNEI. The CDR3 bases are TGTGCCAGCCAGGCGGGGCTCCATGAAAAACTGTTTTTT. Its protein is CASQAGLHEKLFF.

The chain recombines TRBV18 with TRBJ1-1, with 7 bases fitting TRBD1. Germline CDR1 reads KGHSH; CDR2 reads LQKENI. Trimming cost V 3 bases and J 1 base; bases outside gene matches: 5. The CDR3 contains 15 residues. The CDR3 spells CASSPPGQSNTEAFF. In DNA, the CDR3 is TGTGCCAGCTCACCTCCGGGACAGTCGAACACTGAAGCTTTCTTT. Drawing the rest from reference TRBV18 and TRBJ1-1, the complete variable domain is NAGVMQNPRHLVRRRGQEARLRCSPMKGHSHVYWYRQLPEEGLKFMVYLQKENIIDESGMPKERFSAEFPKEGPSILRIQQVVRGDSAAYFCASSPPGQSNTEAFFGQGTRLTVV.

The chain uses TRBV7-2 and TRBJ1-5, with 8 bases aligning to TRBD1. Looked up from germline, CDR1 is SGHTA and CDR2 is FQGNSA. The CDR3 loop spans 14 amino acids. V was pared by 5 bases and J by 4 bases, with 4 bases of the junction left unmatched. The CDR3 loop is CASSTRTGNQPQHF. Here the CDR3 DNA reads TGTGCCAGCAGCACCCGGACAGGGAATCAGCCCCAGCATTTT.